The 32 T cell receptor beta chains below all came from one sample that was sequenced in a study of control samples from healthy donors and cancer patients (dated by TCRdb to the early 2020s). The library was obtained by the immunoSEQ multiplex PCR assay. TCRdb took this table from immuneACCESS and kept in-frame rearrangements with V and J called. Such tables lack part of the clones; where checked against another copy, unresolved V genes explain under half of the gap, and the rest is unexplained. The sample yields under 30,000 clones; roughly 78% were counted once. Of the sample, less than 25% falls within the top ten clones. Sequenced input: PBMCs. Source of these receptors: a man in his sixties with head and neck cancer.

The rearrangement joins TRBV7-9 to TRBJ2-3; 10 nucleotides align to TRBD1. The germline V gene encodes CDR1 SEHNR and CDR2 FQNEAQ (reference sequence). The CDR3 loop spans 15 amino acids. Trimming took 3 bases from V and 4 from J; bases not matched to a gene: 4. CDR3 sequence (DNA): TGTGCCAGCAGCTTTTTTGGACAGGGGGCAGATACGCAGTATTTT. Residues: CASSFFGQGADTQYF.

This clone was seen once. The chain recombines TRBV28 with TRBJ2-2; 8 nucleotides line up with TRBD1. With 3 bases clipped from V and 5 bases from J, the junction kept 8 bases outside the gene matches. The CDR3 has 16 residues. In germline, CDR1 is MDHEN, CDR2 SYDVKM. CDR3 loop: CASSFAGGVVTGELFF. DNA for the CDR3: TGTGCCAGCAGTTTCGCAGGGGGCGTTGTGACCGGGGAGCTGTTTTTT.

The chain carries TRBV5-6 and TRBJ2-1, with 10 bases that match TRBD2. The CDR3 totals 16 residues. The germline gives CDR1 SGHDT, CDR2 YYEEEE. V lost 0 bases to trimming and J lost 7 bases; unmatched junction nucleotides: 7. CDR3 region: CASSLGLAGASNEQFF. For the CDR3, the DNA is TGTGCCAGCAGCTTGGGGCTAGCGGGAGCTTCGAATGAGCAGTTCTTC.

The chain couples TRBV28 to TRBJ2-4; TRBD1 aligns across 10 bases. From germline, CDR1 is MDHEN and CDR2 SYDVKM. The CDR3 is made up of 14 amino acids. After removal of 1 base from V and 8 bases from J, the junction contained 2 bases not matched to a gene. In nucleotides, the CDR3 is TGTGCCAGCAGTTTATACGGGACAGGGGACATTCAGTACTTC. The encoded protein is CASSLYGTGDIQYF.

The chain links TRBV28 to TRBJ1-6, with a possible D match to TRBD1 (6 bases). V lost 9 bases and J 10 bases, leaving 22 bases between the germline ends. The CDR3 runs to 15 residues. Germline CDR1 reads MDHEN; CDR2 reads SYDVKM. This chain's CDR3 is CASLRYRVGGSPLHF. The CDR3 coding sequence is TGTGCCAGTCTCCGCTACAGGGTCGGCGGGTCACCCCTCCACTTT.

The chain employs TRBV6-4 and TRBJ1-6; 7 bases align to TRBD1. V shed 6 bases, J shed 6 bases, and the junction held 5 bases outside the gene matches. The CDR3 has 14 residues. Germline values: CDR1 MRHNA, CDR2 SNTAGT. CDR3 sequence reads: CASRAGTANSPLHF. The DNA of the CDR3 is TGTGCCAGCAGGGCCGGGACAGCTAATTCACCCCTCCACTTT.

The chain is built from TRBV11-3 and TRBJ2-2; TRBD1 matches 9 bases. The V gene end was trimmed by 4 bases and the J gene end by 5 bases; junction bases not matched to a gene: 5. From germline, CDR1 is SGHNT and CDR2 YENEEA. The CDR3 consists of 15 residues. The CDR3 spells CASSSGQGMTGELFF. The CDR3 DNA sequence: TGTGCCAGCAGCTCCGGACAGGGGATGACCGGGGAGCTGTTTTTT.

The chain couples TRBV27 to TRBJ2-3; TRBD2 matches at 11 bases. Germline V gene sequence: CDR1 MNHEY, CDR2 SMNVEV (reference sequence). CDR3 length: 17 amino acids. With V trimmed by 2 bases and J by 2 bases, 6 bases remained unmatched. In DNA, the CDR3 is TGTGCCAGCAGTTTAATGACTAGCGGGACCCCCACAGATACGCAGTATTTT. It yields the protein CASSLMTSGTPTDTQYF.

This chain joins TRBV27 and TRBJ1-6, with D possibly TRBD1 on 6 matching bases. The V gene lost 1 base and the J gene lost 6 bases, with 10 bases spanning the gap. Germline V gene data show CDR1 as MNHEY and CDR2 as SMNVEV (reference sequence). CDR3 length equals 15 residues. CDR3 DNA: TGTGCCAGCAGTTTATACGGGGGCGGTAATTCACCCCTCCACTTT. It translates to CASSLYGGGNSPLHF.

The chain couples TRBV28 to TRBJ1-3; the D gene is possibly TRBD1 (5 bases). CDR1 is MDHEN and CDR2 is SYDVKM in the germline V gene. Trimming stripped 4 bases from V and 4 bases from J, with 11 bases between. The CDR3 runs to 14 residues. The CDR3 protein is CASSSTRQGNTIYF. The CDR3, as DNA: TGTGCCAGCAGTTCGACCAGACAGGGAAACACCATATATTTT.

This chain links TRBV7-2 with TRBJ2-4; 8 nucleotides match TRBD2. Germline V gene lookup returns CDR1 SGHTA and CDR2 FQGNSA. J gave up 7 bases and V 2 bases, and 4 bases lay outside the gene matches. The CDR3 totals 14 residues. This CDR3 is CASSLNSGENIQYF. CDR3 nucleotides: TGTGCCAGCAGCTTAAATAGCGGGGAGAACATTCAGTACTTC.

This rearrangement joins TRBV11-2 to TRBJ2-3, with D possibly being TRBD1 or TRBD2 (5 bases each). The germline V gene has CDR1 SGHAT and CDR2 FQNNGV. The length of the CDR3 is 15 residues. Trimming removed 3 bases at V and 2 bases at J, with 12 bases between. This chain's CDR3 is CASSLRGEFTDTQYF. DNA for the CDR3: TGTGCCAGCAGCTTGAGAGGGGAATTCACAGATACGCAGTATTTT. The variable domain in full, completed from reference TRBV11-2 and TRBJ2-3, reads EAGVAQSPRYKIIEKRQSVAFWCNPISGHATLYWYQQILGQGPKLLIQFQNNGVVDDSQLPKDRFSAERLKGVDSTLKIQPAKLEDSAVYLCASSLRGEFTDTQYFGPGTRLTVL.

In its sample, this clone was seen once. The rearrangement uses TRBV18 and TRBJ2-1; 12 nucleotides line up with TRBD2. The CDR3 sequence is 15 residues long. The germline V gene has CDR1 KGHSH and CDR2 LQKENI. The trim removed 3 bases at V and 5 bases at J, leaving 2 bases unmatched. CDR3 loop: CASSPTSGRNNEQFF. Written as DNA, the CDR3 is TGTGCCAGCTCACCCACTAGCGGGAGGAACAATGAGCAGTTCTTC.

The rearrangement joins TRBV7-8 to TRBJ2-3; perhaps TRBD1 as D (8 bases). Trimming left V 5 bases short and J 8 bases short, with 20 bases between. The CDR3 runs to 15 residues. The germline V gene has CDR1 SGHVS and CDR2 FQNEAQ. This chain's CDR3 is CASSRRGTGGVTQYF. In nucleotides, the CDR3 is TGTGCCAGCAGCCGTAGAGGAACAGGGGGGGTTACGCAGTATTTT.

The rearrangement links TRBV27 to TRBJ2-2; TRBD1 aligns across 7 bases. The CDR3 is made up of 16 amino acids. The junction had 5 bases not matched to a gene; V was cut back by 4 bases and J by 0 bases. Per the germline V gene, CDR1 is MNHEY and CDR2 is SMNVEV (reference sequence). The CDR3 here is CASSSPGQTNTGELFF. The DNA of the CDR3 is TGTGCCAGCAGTTCCCCGGGACAGACGAACACCGGGGAGCTGTTTTTT.

The V gene is TRBV27, the J gene TRBJ1-1; 7 nucleotides line up with TRBD1. J was trimmed by 7 bases and V by 3 bases; bases with no gene match: 5. Germline values: CDR1 MNHEY, CDR2 SMNVEV (reference sequence). The CDR3 sequence is 13 residues long. CDR3 protein: CASSLGQNFEAFF. The CDR3 region has the DNA TGTGCCAGCAGTTTGGGACAGAACTTTGAAGCTTTCTTT.

The chain is built from TRBV5-4 and TRBJ2-1; no firm D call. The CDR3 spans 13 residues. CDR1 SGHNT and CDR2 YYREEE come from the germline V gene (reference sequence). Trimming removed 10 bases at V and 3 bases at J, with 14 bases between. CDR3 nucleotide sequence: TGTGCCTCCGAGGTTTTCGGCTACAATGAGCAGTTCTTC. This translates into CASEVFGYNEQFF.

The J gene is TRBJ2-1, the V gene TRBV7-9, with a tentative D call TRBD1 (6 bases). V lost 5 bases and J 2 bases, leaving 13 bases between the germline ends. In germline, CDR1 is SEHNR, CDR2 FQNEAQ (reference sequence). The CDR3 contains 15 residues. CDR3 coding DNA: TGTGCCAGCAGCCCCGGGACAACTACCTACAATGAGCAGTTCTTC. Its translation is CASSPGTTTYNEQFF.

There are a few counts of this clone. V gene TRBV18 combines with J gene TRBJ2-5; TRBD1 matches 9 bases. J lost 5 bases, V lost 3 bases, and 4 bases had no gene match. Germline V gene lookup returns CDR1 KGHSH and CDR2 LQKENI. The CDR3 length is 14 residues. In nucleotides, the CDR3 is TGTGCCAGCTCACCGGGACAGGGTGGTGAGACCCAGTACTTC. Translated: CASSPGQGGETQYF.

The chain recombines TRBV6-2 or TRBV6-3 with TRBJ2-3; a possible D gene is TRBD2 (6 bases). This CDR3 region has 15 residues. V was pared by 2 bases and J by 1 base, with 10 bases between. Per germline, CDR1 MNHEY and CDR2 SVGEGT. In DNA, the CDR3 is TGTGCCAGCAGTTACGGGGGACTGGGCACAGATACGCAGTATTTT. Translating gives CASSYGGLGTDTQYF.

The CDR3 DNA reads as TGTGCCAGCTCACCACAGGCCAGCGGCGGTCGAGCCTACGAGCAGTACTTC. Translation: CASSPQASGGRAYEQYF. The chain has TRBV18 and TRBJ2-7, with a tentative D call TRBD2 (5 bases). With 1 base removed from V and 2 bases from J, the gap between germline ends came to 18 bases. Germline CDR1 KGHSH, CDR2 LQKENI. There are 17 residues in the CDR3.

CDR3 coding DNA: TGTGCCAGCAGCCTAATACAAGAGACCCAGTACTTC. This encodes CASSLIQETQYF. The rearrangement links TRBV7-2 to TRBJ2-5; D gene unclear. From germline, CDR1 is SGHTA and CDR2 FQGNSA. V lost 5 bases to trimming and J lost 2 bases, with 6 bases between them. This CDR3 is built from 12 residues.

The chain is built from TRBV6-6 and TRBJ1-4; 11 bases fit TRBD1. J lost 6 bases, V lost 0 bases, and 3 bases had no gene match. Looked up from germline, CDR1 is MNHNY and CDR2 is SVGAGI (reference sequence). CDR3 length: 16 residues. CDR3: CASSYSGQGADEKLFF. CDR3 bases: TGTGCCAGCAGTTACTCCGGACAGGGGGCTGATGAAAAACTGTTTTTT.

The genes are TRBV15 and TRBJ2-7, with D unresolved. There are 15 residues in the CDR3. Trimming left V 0 bases short and J 0 bases short, with 9 bases between. Germline CDR1 LNHNV, CDR2 YYDKDF (reference sequence). Here the CDR3 reads CATSRDQRLSYEQYF. CDR3 in DNA: TGTGCCACCAGCAGAGATCAACGGCTCTCCTACGAGCAGTACTTC.

The rearrangement links TRBV30 to TRBJ1-5; the match to TRBD1 covers 7 bases. Unmatched junction bases numbered 1, after V lost 1 base and J lost 4 bases. This CDR3 region has 13 residues. The V gene's germline CDR1 is GTSNPN and CDR2 SVGIG (reference sequence). CDR3 in amino acids: CAWSEQGNQPQHF. CDR3 nucleotides: TGTGCCTGGAGTGAACAGGGGAATCAGCCCCAGCATTTT.

V usage is TRBV5-1 and J usage is TRBJ2-1, with 9 bases that match TRBD1. V gave up 7 bases and J gave up 8 bases; unmatched junction bases: 16. The CDR3 extends over 16 amino acids. Germline V lookup: CDR1 SGHRS, CDR2 YFSETQ. CDR3 in DNA: TGCGCCAGCTCCCGGGACAGGGCCGTCGGTGGGGATGAGCAGTTCTTC. Its protein is CASSRDRAVGGDEQFF.

The chain has TRBV29-1 and TRBJ2-7, with unresolved D. This CDR3 spans 14 amino acids. Germline CDR1 and CDR2: SQVTM and ANQGSEA. V was clipped by 4 bases and J by 2 bases, with 15 bases between them. Here the CDR3 reads CSVGVGPVPYEQYF. The CDR3 DNA sequence: TGCAGCGTTGGTGTGGGCCCGGTACCCTACGAGCAGTACTTC.

This chain links TRBV7-2 with TRBJ1-6; tentatively, D is TRBD1 (5 bases). Between the trimmed V and J ends, which lost 2 bases and 10 bases, there was a span of 9 bases. CDR1 is SGHTA and CDR2 is FQGNSA in the germline V gene. The CDR3 loop spans 13 amino acids. The CDR3 DNA is TGTGCCAGCAGCTTACCAGGGCTGTCACCCCTCCACTTT. Residues: CASSLPGLSPLHF.

This clone was found a few times. The chain recombines TRBV7-9 with TRBJ2-7, with TRBD2 as a possible D gene (5 bases). The length of the CDR3 is 12 residues. Germline V gives CDR1 SEHNR, CDR2 FQNEAQ (reference sequence). V lost 8 bases, J lost 3 bases, and 11 bases lay in between. CDR3 sequence (DNA): TGTGCCAGCGAGCGGACCTACTACGAGCAGTACTTC. This encodes CASERTYYEQYF.

The chain links TRBV5-1 to TRBJ1-5; unclear D gene. Germline CDR1 reads SGHRS; CDR2 reads YFSETQ. The CDR3 consists of 13 residues. Trimming shortened V by 2 bases and J by 3 bases, and 6 bases separated the two germline ends. DNA for the CDR3: TGCGCCAGCAGCTTTGACAACAATCAGCCCCAGCATTTT. This codes for CASSFDNNQPQHF.

This chain links TRBV28 with TRBJ2-1; D possibly corresponds to TRBD1 (6 bases). Germline V gene sequence: CDR1 MDHEN, CDR2 SYDVKM. The V gene lost 5 bases and the J gene lost 12 bases, with 14 bases spanning the gap. CDR3 size: 12 residues. The CDR3 here is CASSPTGLGQFF. The CDR3 nucleotides read TGTGCCAGCAGTCCTACAGGGCTCGGGCAGTTCTTC.

This chain links TRBV10-3 with TRBJ1-1; 7 positions agree with TRBD1. CDR1 and CDR2 (germline): ENHRY, SYGVKD. V shed 5 bases, J shed 3 bases, and the junction held 6 bases outside the gene matches. This CDR3 comprises 14 residues. In DNA, the CDR3 is TGTGCCATCAGTACAGGGGAGGGGTACACTGAAGCTTTCTTT. This gives the protein CAISTGEGYTEAFF.